This entry describes one T cell receptor (beta chain). The junction shows a germline mismatch at one end, possibly a read error. Looked up from germline, CDR1 is SGHNT and CDR2 is YENEEA. The CDR3 loop spans 17 amino acids. From blood, roughly 250-500 ng of genomic DNA served as TRB template. This entry belongs to a study of T and B cells in COVID-19 patients. About the study: Nine tenths of the roughly 20 active-infection patients had comorbidities associated with unfavorable COVID-19 outcome.

BIOMED2 TRB-A/B primer pools were used in multiplex TRB PCR. TCRdb re-called the multiplex PCR reads through MiXCR, storing one row per CDR3 protein. The data show 20,000 to 25,000 distinct CDR3 sequences, with 30% to 35% seen just once and around 2.1% held by the top ten. This receptor was obtained from a human donor who had recovered from COVID-19. The sample was blood. This sequence joins TRBV11-3 and TRBJ1-5; D unresolved. CDR3 DNA: TGTGCCAGAAGCTTCTGTGTTCTCCCAAATAGCAATCAGCCCCAGCATTTT. Its protein product is CARSFCVLPNSNQPQHF. The full variable domain, completed using reference TRBV11-3 and TRBJ1-5, is EAGVVQSPRYKIIEKKQPVAFWCNPISGHNTLYWYLQNLGQGPELLIRYENEEAVDDSQLPKDRFSAERLKGVDSTLKIQPAELGDSAVYLCARSFCVLPNSNQPQHFGDGTRLSIL.